The 2 T cell receptor beta chains in this list originate from one sample, sequenced in a study of blood T cell repertoires in COVID-19. Some clones are missing from TCRdb's copy, which holds only in-frame ones; the method was immunoSEQ multiplex PCR. The data show some 510,000 clones, with 70% to 90% seen just once and approximately 2% held by the top ten. The material sequenced was PBMCs or T cells enriched from blood (not recorded which). The origin of the receptors is a woman aged 40 to 50 who had recovered from COVID-19.

Regarding this clone: The final CDR3 position lacks the conserved phenylalanine or tryptophan, pointing to a likely read error. The DNA is omitted, as the CDR3 cannot be located on it reliably, and the CDR3 follows TCRdb's listing. The chain uses TRBV19 and TRBJ1-2; the table's D gene call, TRBD1, was not cross checked with the DNA. The CDR3 numbers 12 amino acids, ends counted. Germline V gene data show CDR1 as LNHDA and CDR2 as SQIVND (reference sequence). CDR3: CASSNDRREKLI.

The chain employs TRBV5-4 and TRBJ2-3; TRBD1 is a possible D gene (5 bases). This CDR3 region has 15 residues. Germline CDR1 and CDR2: SGHNT and YYREEE (reference sequence). V was trimmed by 1 base and J by 3 bases, leaving 12 bases between them. The CDR3 is CASSLSDSPTDTQYF. The CDR3 nucleotides read TGTGCCAGCAGCTTGAGTGACAGTCCTACAGATACGCAGTATTTT.